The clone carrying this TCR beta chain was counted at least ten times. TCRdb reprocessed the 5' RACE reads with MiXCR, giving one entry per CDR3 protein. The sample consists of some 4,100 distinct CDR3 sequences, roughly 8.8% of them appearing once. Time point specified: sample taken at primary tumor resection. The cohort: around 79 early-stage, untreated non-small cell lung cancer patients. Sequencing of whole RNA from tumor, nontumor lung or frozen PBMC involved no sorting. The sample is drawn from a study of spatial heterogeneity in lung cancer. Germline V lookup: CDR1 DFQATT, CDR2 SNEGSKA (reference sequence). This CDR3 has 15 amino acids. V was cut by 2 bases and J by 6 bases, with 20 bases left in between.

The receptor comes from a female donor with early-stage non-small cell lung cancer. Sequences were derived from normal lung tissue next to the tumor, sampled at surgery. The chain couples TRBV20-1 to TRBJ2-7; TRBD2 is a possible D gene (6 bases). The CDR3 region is CSARTIGSPSREQYF. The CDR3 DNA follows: TGCAGTGCTAGAACAATCGGGAGCCCGAGCCGCGAGCAGTACTTC.